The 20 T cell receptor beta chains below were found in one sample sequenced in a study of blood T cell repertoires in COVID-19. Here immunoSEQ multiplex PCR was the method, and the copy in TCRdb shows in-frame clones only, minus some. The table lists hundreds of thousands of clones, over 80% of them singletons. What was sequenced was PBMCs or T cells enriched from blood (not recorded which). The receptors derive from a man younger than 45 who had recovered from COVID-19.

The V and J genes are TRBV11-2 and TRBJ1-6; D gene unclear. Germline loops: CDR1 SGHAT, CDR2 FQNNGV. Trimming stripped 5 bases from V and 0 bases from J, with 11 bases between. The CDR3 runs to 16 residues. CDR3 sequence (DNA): TGTGCCAGCAGCCCGGATCGGAGCTCCTATAATTCACCCCTCCACTTT. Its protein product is CASSPDRSSYNSPLHF.

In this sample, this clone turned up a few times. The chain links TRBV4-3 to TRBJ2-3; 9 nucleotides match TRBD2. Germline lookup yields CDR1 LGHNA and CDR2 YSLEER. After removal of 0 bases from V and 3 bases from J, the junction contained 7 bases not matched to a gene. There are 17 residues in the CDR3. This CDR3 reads CASSQDKAGGPTDTQYF. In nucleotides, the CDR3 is TGCGCCAGCAGCCAAGATAAGGCGGGAGGGCCAACAGATACGCAGTATTTT.

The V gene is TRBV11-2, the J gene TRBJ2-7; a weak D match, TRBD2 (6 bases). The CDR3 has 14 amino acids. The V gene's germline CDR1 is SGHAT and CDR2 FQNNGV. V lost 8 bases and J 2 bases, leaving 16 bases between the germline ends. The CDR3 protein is CASAQSGVPYEQYF. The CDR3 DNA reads TGTGCCAGCGCCCAGTCGGGGGTTCCCTACGAGCAGTACTTC.

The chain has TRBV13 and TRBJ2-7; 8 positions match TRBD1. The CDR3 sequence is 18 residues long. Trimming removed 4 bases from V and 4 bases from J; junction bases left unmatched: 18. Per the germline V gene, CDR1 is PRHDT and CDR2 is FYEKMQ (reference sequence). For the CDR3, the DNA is TGTGCCAGCAGCTACGGCACAATTACAGACAGGGGATCTTACGAGCAGTACTTC. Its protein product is CASSYGTITDRGSYEQYF.

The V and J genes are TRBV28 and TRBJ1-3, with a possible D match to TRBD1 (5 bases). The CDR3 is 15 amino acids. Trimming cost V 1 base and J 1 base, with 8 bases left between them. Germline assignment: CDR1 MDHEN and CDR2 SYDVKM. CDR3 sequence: CASSLSQGSGNTIYF. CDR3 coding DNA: TGTGCCAGCAGTTTATCCCAGGGATCTGGAAACACCATATATTTT.

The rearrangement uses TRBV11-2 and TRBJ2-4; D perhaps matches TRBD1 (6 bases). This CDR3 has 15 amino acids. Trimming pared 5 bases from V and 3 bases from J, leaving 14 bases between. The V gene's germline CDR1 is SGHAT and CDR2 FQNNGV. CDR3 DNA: TGTGCCAGCAGCCTTACAGGGAAGGACAAAAACATTCAGTACTTC. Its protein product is CASSLTGKDKNIQYF.

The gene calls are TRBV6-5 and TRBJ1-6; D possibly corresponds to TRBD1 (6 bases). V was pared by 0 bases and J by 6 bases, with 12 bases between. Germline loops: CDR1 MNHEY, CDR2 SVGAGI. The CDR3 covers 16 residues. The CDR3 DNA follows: TGTGCCAGCAGTTACTCGAAGGGGGAACTTAATTCACCCCTCCACTTT. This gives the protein CASSYSKGELNSPLHF.

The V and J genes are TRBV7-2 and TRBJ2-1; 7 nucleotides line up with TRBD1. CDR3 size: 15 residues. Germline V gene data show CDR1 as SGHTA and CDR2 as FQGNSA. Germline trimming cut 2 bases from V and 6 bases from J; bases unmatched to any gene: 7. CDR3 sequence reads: CASSLLGQDGNEQFF. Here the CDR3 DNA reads TGTGCCAGCAGCTTACTCGGACAGGATGGCAATGAGCAGTTCTTC.

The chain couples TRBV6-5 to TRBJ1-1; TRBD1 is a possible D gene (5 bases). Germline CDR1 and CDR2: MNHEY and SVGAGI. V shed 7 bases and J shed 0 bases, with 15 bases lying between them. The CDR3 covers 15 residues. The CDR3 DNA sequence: TGTGCCAGCATCCCCAGGGTGACCCTGAACACTGAAGCTTTCTTT. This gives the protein CASIPRVTLNTEAFF.

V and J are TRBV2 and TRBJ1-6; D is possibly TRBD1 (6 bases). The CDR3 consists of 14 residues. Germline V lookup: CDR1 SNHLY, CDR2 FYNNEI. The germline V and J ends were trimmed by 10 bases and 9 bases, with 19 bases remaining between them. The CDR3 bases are TGTGCCACCCAGACAGGAGCCTTAGGTTCACCCCTCCACTTT. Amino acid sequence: CATQTGALGSPLHF.

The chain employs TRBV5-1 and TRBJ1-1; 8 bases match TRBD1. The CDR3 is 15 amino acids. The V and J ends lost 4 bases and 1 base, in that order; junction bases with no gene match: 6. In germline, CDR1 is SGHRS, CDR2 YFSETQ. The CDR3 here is CASSPRQGPNTEAFF. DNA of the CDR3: TGCGCCAGCAGCCCACGACAGGGGCCGAACACTGAAGCTTTCTTT.

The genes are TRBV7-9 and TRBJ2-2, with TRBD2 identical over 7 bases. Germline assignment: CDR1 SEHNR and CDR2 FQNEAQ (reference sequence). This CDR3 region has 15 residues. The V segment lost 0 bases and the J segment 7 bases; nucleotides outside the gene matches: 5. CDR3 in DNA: TGTGCCAGCAGCTTAGCGCGGCTAGCGGTCGGGGAGCTGTTTTTT. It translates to CASSLARLAVGELFF.

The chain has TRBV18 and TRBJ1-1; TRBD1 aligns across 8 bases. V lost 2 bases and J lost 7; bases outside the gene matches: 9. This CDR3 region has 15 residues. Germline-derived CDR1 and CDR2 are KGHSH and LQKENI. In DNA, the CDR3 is TGTGCCAGCTCACCATTGGGACAGGTGGAGGTTGAAGCTTTCTTT. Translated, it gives CASSPLGQVEVEAFF. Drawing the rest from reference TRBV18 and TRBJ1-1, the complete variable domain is NAGVMQNPRHLVRRRGQEARLRCSPMKGHSHVYWYRQLPEEGLKFMVYLQKENIIDESGMPKERFSAEFPKEGPSILRIQQVVRGDSAAYFCASSPLGQVEVEAFFGQGTRLTVV.

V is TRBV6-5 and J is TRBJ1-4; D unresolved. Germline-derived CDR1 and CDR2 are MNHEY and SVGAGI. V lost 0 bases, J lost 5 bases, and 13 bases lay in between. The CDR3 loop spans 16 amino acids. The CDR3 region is CASSYSSGGKNEKLFF. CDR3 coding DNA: TGTGCCAGCAGTTACTCCTCGGGAGGAAAGAATGAAAAACTGTTTTTT.

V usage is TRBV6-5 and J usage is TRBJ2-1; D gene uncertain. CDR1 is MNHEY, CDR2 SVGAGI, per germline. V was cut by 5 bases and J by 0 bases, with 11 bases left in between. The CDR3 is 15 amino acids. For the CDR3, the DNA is TGTGCCAGCAGTCATGTCACCGGCTCCTACAATGAGCAGTTCTTC. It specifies CASSHVTGSYNEQFF.

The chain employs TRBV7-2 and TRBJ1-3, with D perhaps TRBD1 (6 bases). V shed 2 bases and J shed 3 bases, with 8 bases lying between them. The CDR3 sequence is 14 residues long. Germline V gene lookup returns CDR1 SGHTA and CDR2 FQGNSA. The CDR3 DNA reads TGTGCCAGCAGCTTAACAGGGTTTGGAAACACCATATATTTT. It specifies CASSLTGFGNTIYF.

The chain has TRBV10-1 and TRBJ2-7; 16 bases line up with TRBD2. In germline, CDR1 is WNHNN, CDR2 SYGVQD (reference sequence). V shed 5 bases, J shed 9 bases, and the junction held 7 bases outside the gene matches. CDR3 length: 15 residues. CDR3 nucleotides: TGCGCCAGCAGTCCCGGGACTAGCGGGAGGGCCGGGCAGTACTTC. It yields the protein CASSPGTSGRAGQYF.

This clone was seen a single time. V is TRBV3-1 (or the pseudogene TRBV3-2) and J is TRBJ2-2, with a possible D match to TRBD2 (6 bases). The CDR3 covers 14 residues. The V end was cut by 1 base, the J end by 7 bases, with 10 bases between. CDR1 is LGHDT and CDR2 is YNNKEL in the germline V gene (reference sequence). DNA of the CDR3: TGTGCCAGCAGCCAAGCCGCGGGAAGCGGGGAGCTGTTTTTT. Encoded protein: CASSQAAGSGELFF.

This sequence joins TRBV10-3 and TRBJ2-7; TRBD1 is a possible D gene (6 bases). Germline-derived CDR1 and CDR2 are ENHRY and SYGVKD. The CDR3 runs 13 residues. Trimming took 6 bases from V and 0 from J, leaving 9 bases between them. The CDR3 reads CAIRPGHSYEQYF. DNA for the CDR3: TGTGCCATCAGACCGGGACACTCCTACGAGCAGTACTTC.

CDR3: CASSQGQTAGYGYTF. The CDR3 DNA reads TGTGCCAGCAGCCAAGGACAGACCGCCGGCTATGGCTACACCTTC. The chain uses TRBV13 and TRBJ1-2; D is possibly TRBD1 (6 bases). Germline lookup yields CDR1 PRHDT and CDR2 FYEKMQ (reference sequence). The CDR3 runs to 15 residues. V was shortened by 5 bases and J by 4 bases, with 17 bases between the two germline ends.